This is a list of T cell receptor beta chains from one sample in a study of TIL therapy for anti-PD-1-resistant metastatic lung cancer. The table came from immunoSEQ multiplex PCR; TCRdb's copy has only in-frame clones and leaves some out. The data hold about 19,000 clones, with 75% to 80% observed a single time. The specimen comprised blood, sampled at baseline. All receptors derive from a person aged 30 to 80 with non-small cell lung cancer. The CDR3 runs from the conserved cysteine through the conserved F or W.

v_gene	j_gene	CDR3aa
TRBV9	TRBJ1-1	CASSASTGGPTEAFF
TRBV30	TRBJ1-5	CAWSVLGPQGDQPQHF
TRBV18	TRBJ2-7	CASSPRTSYEQYF
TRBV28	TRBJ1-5	CASSSGTGVRDQPQHF
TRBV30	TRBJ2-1	CAWRTRMSSYNEQFF
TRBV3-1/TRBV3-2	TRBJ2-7	CASSQDDYEQYF
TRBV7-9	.	CASSLKGEPYEQYF
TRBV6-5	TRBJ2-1	CASSYNFGDEQFF
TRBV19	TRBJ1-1	CASMPRPYTEAFF
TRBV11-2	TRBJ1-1	CASSQGQVTEAFF
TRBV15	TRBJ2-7	CATSRAGSNYEQYF
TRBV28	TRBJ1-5	CASSSQGIMSNQPQHF
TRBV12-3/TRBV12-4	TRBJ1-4	CASSPSPEGKLFF
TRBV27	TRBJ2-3	CASSLGPEAQADSTDTQYF
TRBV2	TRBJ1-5	CASRRDRGVYLSNQPQHF
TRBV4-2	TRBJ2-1	CASSQGSGANNEQFF
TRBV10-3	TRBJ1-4	CAISEWQVSPRELFF
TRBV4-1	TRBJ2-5	CASSQDLDGRGTQETQYF
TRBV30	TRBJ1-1	CAWSETASEAFF
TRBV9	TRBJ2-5	CASSVAGQETQYF
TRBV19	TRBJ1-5	CASSPGDSRNQPQHF
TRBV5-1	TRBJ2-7	CASSLLTGDYEQYF
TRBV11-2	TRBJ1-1	CASRSISPGQAPTAFF
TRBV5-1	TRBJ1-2	CASSQDRLYGYTF
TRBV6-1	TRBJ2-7	CASSVAGDSLYEQYF